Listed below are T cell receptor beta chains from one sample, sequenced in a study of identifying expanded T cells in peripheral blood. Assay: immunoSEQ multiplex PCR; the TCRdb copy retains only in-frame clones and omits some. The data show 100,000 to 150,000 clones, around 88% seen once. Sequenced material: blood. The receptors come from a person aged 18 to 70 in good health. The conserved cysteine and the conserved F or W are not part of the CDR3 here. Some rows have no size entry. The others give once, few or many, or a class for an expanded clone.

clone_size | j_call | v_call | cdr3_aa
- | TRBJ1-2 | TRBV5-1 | ASSGGTGDGYT
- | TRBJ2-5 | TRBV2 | ASRVRQGARETQY
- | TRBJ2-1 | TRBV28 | ASTTLGTSGPYNEQF
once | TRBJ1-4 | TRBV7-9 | ASSGGQGGNEKLF
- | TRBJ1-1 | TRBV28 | ASTSAGPDTEAF
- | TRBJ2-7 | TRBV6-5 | ASSYGTGPYEQY
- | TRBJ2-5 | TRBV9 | ASSVTVLAGPETQY
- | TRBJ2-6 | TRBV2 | ASRAGQGADGANVLT
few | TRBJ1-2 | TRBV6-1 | ASSRGNGYT
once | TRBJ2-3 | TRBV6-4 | ASSDAGNTQY
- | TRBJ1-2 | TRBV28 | ASSLRQQYGYT
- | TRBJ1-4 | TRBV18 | ASSPTVTNEKLF
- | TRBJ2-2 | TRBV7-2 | ASSPVLAGSPGELF
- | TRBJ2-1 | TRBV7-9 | ASSRTSGASYNEQF
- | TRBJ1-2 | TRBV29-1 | SVEGSHQGWENGYT
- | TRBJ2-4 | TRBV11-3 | ASSLGTAGIQY
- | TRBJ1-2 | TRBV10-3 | AISGNYGYT
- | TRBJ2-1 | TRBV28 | ASSPSGGANEQF
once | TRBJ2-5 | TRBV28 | ASQGQETQY
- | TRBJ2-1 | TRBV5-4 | ASSLEADWVNNEQF
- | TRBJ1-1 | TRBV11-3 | ASSLYKNTEAF
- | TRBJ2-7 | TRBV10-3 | AISNGEYYEQY
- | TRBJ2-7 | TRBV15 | ATSTAPWGAVSYEQY
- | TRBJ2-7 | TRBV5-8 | ASSLYAGGITYEQY
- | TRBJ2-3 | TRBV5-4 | ASSLEGTDTQY
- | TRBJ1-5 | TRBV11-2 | ASSLVTSRRNQPQH
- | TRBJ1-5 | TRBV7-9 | ASWPDQPQH
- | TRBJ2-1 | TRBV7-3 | ASSPEGGLAGPKYNEQF
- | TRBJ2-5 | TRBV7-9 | ASSPVGRKETQY
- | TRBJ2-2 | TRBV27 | ASSPLGGAGTGELF
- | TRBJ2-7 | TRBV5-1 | ASSVGQVTYEQY
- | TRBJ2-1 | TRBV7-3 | ASSFGWLSSYNEQF
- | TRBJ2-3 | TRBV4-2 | ASSYSGGGTDTQY
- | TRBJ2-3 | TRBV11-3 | ASSLTGVGTDTQY